A single TCR beta chain is shown here with its context. V was pared by 8 bases and J by 4 bases, with 11 bases between. The CDR3 has 12 residues. Germline V gene lookup returns CDR1 MNHEY and CDR2 SMNVEV (reference sequence). Profiling relied on immunoSEQ multiplex PCR, and the TCRdb table lists in-frame clones only, not all of them. The profile shows 260,000 or so clones, approximately 88% of them singletons. This specimen belongs to a study of blood T cell repertoires in COVID-19. V and J are TRBV27 and TRBJ1-2; no firm D call. The origin of this receptor is a human donor in a cohort sampled during active COVID-19. Sequenced input: peripheral blood. The CDR3 spells CASGATVYGYTF. In DNA, the CDR3 is TGTGCCAGCGGAGCAACCGTCTATGGCTACACCTTC.